These 32 T cell receptor beta chains were all obtained from the same sample, sequenced in a study of blood T cell repertoires in COVID-19. Method: immunoSEQ multiplex PCR; TCRdb's copy keeps in-frame clones and lacks some. The sample includes about 180,000 clones, more than 75% of them seen just once. The sequencing sample was made of PBMCs or T cells enriched from blood (not recorded which). These receptors were taken from a man between 60 and 70 years old who had been exposed to COVID-19.

The chain combines TRBV2 with TRBJ2-7, with 7 nucleotides matching TRBD2. CDR3 size: 15 residues. Germline loops: CDR1 SNHLY, CDR2 FYNNEI. J gave up 3 bases and V 1 base, and 6 bases lay outside the gene matches. CDR3 amino acids: CASSEEASGFYEQYF. CDR3 nucleotide sequence: TGTGCCAGCAGTGAAGAGGCTAGCGGCTTCTACGAGCAGTACTTC.

This rearrangement joins TRBV6-2 or TRBV6-3 to TRBJ2-5; 8 bases match TRBD1. This CDR3 is 15 amino acids long. CDR1 is MNHEY, CDR2 SVGEGT, per germline. J lost 5 bases, V lost 2 bases, and 7 bases had no gene match. CDR3 DNA sequence: TGTGCCAGCAGTTACGAGGACAGGGTGGCCGAGACCCAGTACTTC. Residues: CASSYEDRVAETQYF.

V usage is TRBV29-1 and J usage is TRBJ1-1, with no clear D. Germline CDR1 reads SQVTM; CDR2 reads ANQGSEA. V was shortened by 7 bases and J by 2 bases, with 11 bases between the two germline ends. The CDR3 has 12 amino acids. This CDR3 is CSGFGGNTEAFF. In DNA form, the CDR3 reads TGCAGCGGGTTTGGCGGCAACACTGAAGCTTTCTTT.

The V and J genes are TRBV27 and TRBJ1-5; D is uncertain. V was clipped by 3 bases and J by 0 bases, with 9 bases between them. This CDR3 is 15 amino acids long. Germline CDR1 and CDR2: MNHEY and SMNVEV (reference sequence). Here the CDR3 reads CASSFLGDSNQPQHF. CDR3 sequence (DNA): TGTGCCAGCAGTTTCTTGGGAGATAGCAATCAGCCCCAGCATTTT.

This clone has a single count. This rearrangement joins TRBV6-2 or TRBV6-3 to TRBJ2-5, with TRBD2 matching 8 bases. Germline CDR1 MNHEY, CDR2 SVGEGT. Trimming at V came to 6 bases and at J to 5 bases, leaving 11 bases not matched to a gene. The CDR3 is 15 amino acids. CDR3 residues: CASSLWGAGAETQYF. CDR3 nucleotide sequence: TGTGCCAGCAGCCTCTGGGGAGCGGGAGCTGAGACCCAGTACTTC.

The chain employs TRBV25-1 and TRBJ2-1; 13 bases are shared with TRBD2. The germline V gene has CDR1 MGHDK and CDR2 SYGVNS. The CDR3 runs to 16 residues. V shed 2 bases and J 6 bases; nucleotides not matched to a gene: 4. As DNA, the CDR3 is TGTGCCAGCAGTGAAAGTGGACTAGCGGGAGTCAATGAGCAGTTCTTC. Residues: CASSESGLAGVNEQFF.

The chain couples TRBV27 to TRBJ2-7, with 7 bases matching TRBD2. The trim removed 5 bases at V and 6 bases at J, leaving 19 bases unmatched. Germline CDR1 is MNHEY and CDR2 is SMNVEV (reference sequence). The CDR3 is 17 amino acids. CDR3 region: CASSQSSGPPRGIEQYF. CDR3 DNA: TGTGCCAGCAGTCAAAGTAGCGGGCCCCCTAGAGGGATCGAGCAGTACTTC.

The rearrangement uses TRBV15 and TRBJ2-1, with a possible D match to TRBD1 (5 bases). V lost 4 bases and J 1 base, leaving 8 bases between the germline ends. The CDR3 covers 14 residues. CDR1 LNHNV and CDR2 YYDKDF come from the germline V gene (reference sequence). CDR3 nucleotides: TGTGCCACCAGCACAGGGATGTCCTACAATGAGCAGTTCTTC. Translation gives CATSTGMSYNEQFF. Using reference TRBV15 and TRBJ2-1 for the parts outside the CDR3, the full variable domain is DAMVIQNPRYQVTQFGKPVTLSCSQTLNHNVMYWYQQKSSQAPKLLFHYYDKDFNNEADTPDNFQSRRPNTSFCFLDIRSPGLGDTAMYLCATSTGMSYNEQFFGPGTRLTVL.

This chain uses TRBV6-4 with TRBJ2-3, with TRBD2 identical over 9 bases. Unmatched junction bases numbered 2, after V lost 4 bases and J lost 3 bases. From germline, CDR1 is MRHNA and CDR2 SNTAGT. This CDR3 is built from 14 residues. CDR3: CASSGLAETDTQYF. The CDR3 region has the DNA TGTGCCAGCAGTGGACTAGCGGAGACAGATACGCAGTATTTT.

This chain connects TRBV6-2 or TRBV6-3 to TRBJ2-7; 9 nucleotides match TRBD2. Germline-derived CDR1 and CDR2 are MNHEY and SVGEGT. The CDR3 has 16 amino acids. Trimming took 0 bases from V and 2 from J; bases not matched to a gene: 5. In DNA, the CDR3 is TGTGCCAGCAGTTACTCGATTCCTAGCGGGGCCTACGAGCAGTACTTC. Translation gives CASSYSIPSGAYEQYF.

The V gene is TRBV4-2, the J gene TRBJ1-1; 11 positions match TRBD1. The germline CDR1 and CDR2 sequences are LGHNA and YNFKEQ. The ends lost 3 bases at V and 4 bases at J; junction bases unmatched: 13. The CDR3 loop spans 18 amino acids. CDR3: CASSQRTGGPGVGTEAFF. The CDR3 DNA reads TGTGCCAGCAGCCAGAGGACAGGGGGCCCCGGGGTAGGCACTGAAGCTTTCTTT.

This clone is a singleton in its sample. V is TRBV9 and J is TRBJ2-1; 10 positions match TRBD2. Germline CDR1 SGDLS, CDR2 YYNGEE. V gave up 2 bases and J gave up 8 bases; unmatched junction bases: 13. This CDR3 comprises 17 residues. CDR3 bases: TGTGCCAGCAGCGTTAAGTGGTCGGCTAGCGGGAGTCATGAGCAGTTCTTC. Translation: CASSVKWSASGSHEQFF.

The rearrangement joins TRBV6-4 to TRBJ2-4; the D gene is possibly TRBD2 (5 bases). From germline, CDR1 is MRHNA and CDR2 SNTAGT. This CDR3 is built from 13 residues. The V gene lost 4 bases and the J gene lost 8 bases, with 12 bases spanning the gap. The CDR3 DNA follows: TGTGCCAGCAGTGCGGACTTTGGGGACATTCAGTACTTC. This gives the protein CASSADFGDIQYF.

The chain couples TRBV2 to TRBJ2-1, with TRBD2 matching over 14 bases. This CDR3 is built from 16 residues. The V gene's germline CDR1 is SNHLY and CDR2 FYNNEI. V lost 6 bases and J lost 8; bases outside the gene matches: 9. CDR3 nucleotides: TGTGCCAGCAGAGCCCCGGGACTAGCGGGAGTGCATGAGCAGTTCTTC. It encodes CASRAPGLAGVHEQFF.

The chain employs TRBV5-1 and TRBJ2-1; TRBD2 might be the D (6 bases). Between the trimmed V and J ends, which lost 3 bases and 0 bases, there was a span of 10 bases. Germline V gene sequence: CDR1 SGHRS, CDR2 YFSETQ. This CDR3 comprises 15 residues. The CDR3: CASSWRVSSYNEQFF. In DNA, the CDR3 is TGCGCCAGCAGCTGGAGGGTAAGCTCCTACAATGAGCAGTTCTTC.

A single count supports this clone. The chain has TRBV11-3 and TRBJ2-1; TRBD2 is a possible D gene (6 bases). Germline V gene sequence: CDR1 SGHNT, CDR2 YENEEA. This CDR3 region has 15 residues. Trimming pared 0 bases from V and 9 bases from J, leaving 15 bases between. The CDR3 sequence is CASSLDLGSIGEQFF. In DNA form, the CDR3 reads TGTGCCAGCAGCTTAGATCTCGGGAGTATCGGTGAGCAGTTCTTC.

This sequence joins TRBV6-2 or TRBV6-3 and TRBJ1-2; D is unresolved. This CDR3 has 19 amino acids. V lost 6 bases and J 0 bases, leaving 26 bases between the germline ends. CDR1 and CDR2 from the germline V gene are MNHEY and SVGEGT. The CDR3 region has the DNA TGTGCCAGCAGCGCAATCCAGACACAGCCCAGAGATACTAACTATGGCTACACCTTC. This gives the protein CASSAIQTQPRDTNYGYTF.

This rearrangement joins TRBV6-5 to TRBJ2-7; 9 bases map to TRBD2. Losses at the gene ends were 6 bases for V and 0 bases for J; bases not matched to a gene: 6. CDR1 is MNHEY, CDR2 SVGAGI, per germline. The CDR3 has 15 residues. The CDR3: CASRPRTSASYEQYF. The CDR3 bases are TGTGCCAGCAGACCCCGGACTAGCGCCTCCTACGAGCAGTACTTC.

The chain carries TRBV11-3 and TRBJ1-1; a possible D gene is TRBD1 (5 bases). The CDR3 runs to 15 residues. Germline V CDR1 and CDR2: SGHNT, YENEEA. V lost 1 base and J 5 bases, leaving 14 bases between the germline ends. The CDR3 DNA sequence: TGTGCCAGCAGCTTAGGGGTTGGAAGGGGAACTGAAGCTTTCTTT. This translates into CASSLGVGRGTEAFF.

The genes are TRBV6-5 and TRBJ2-2; the D gene is possibly TRBD2 (6 bases). Germline V CDR1 and CDR2: MNHEY, SVGAGI. V shed 2 bases and J shed 4 bases, with 8 bases lying between them. CDR3 length: 14 residues. In nucleotides, the CDR3 is TGTGCCAGCAGTTACAACGGGGGCACCGGGGAGCTGTTTTTT. Translated, it gives CASSYNGGTGELFF.

This chain connects TRBV30 to TRBJ2-3; TRBD2 might be the D (6 bases). Germline assignment: CDR1 GTSNPN and CDR2 SVGIG (reference sequence). The CDR3 covers 12 residues. V shed 5 bases and J shed 9 bases, with 15 bases lying between them. The CDR3 DNA reads as TGTGCCTGGTATAGGGTAGGGAGGACGCAGTATTTT. It codes for CAWYRVGRTQYF.

This clone was picked up a small number of times. This sequence joins TRBV6-5 and TRBJ2-7; 10 bases are shared with TRBD1. There are 15 residues in the CDR3. V lost 2 bases to trimming and J lost 5 bases; unmatched junction nucleotides: 6. Germline V CDR1 and CDR2: MNHEY, SVGAGI. CDR3 sequence reads: CASSYTGTGAHEQYF. The CDR3 nucleotides read TGTGCCAGCAGTTACACCGGGACAGGGGCCCACGAGCAGTACTTC.

In its sample, this clone was seen a few times. The gene calls are TRBV19 and TRBJ1-2, with 7 bases lining up with TRBD1. The CDR3 totals 15 residues. V shed 5 bases, J shed 0 bases, and the junction held 6 bases outside the gene matches. The germline V gene encodes CDR1 LNHDA and CDR2 SQIVND (reference sequence). CDR3: CASSGRTGPNYGYTF. CDR3 bases: TGTGCCAGTAGTGGGCGGACAGGTCCTAACTATGGCTACACCTTC.

This clone was seen repeatedly, ten times or more. The genes are TRBV7-9 and TRBJ1-1; possible D gene TRBD1, 5 bases. Between the trimmed V and J ends, which lost 5 bases and 1 base, there was a span of 14 bases. Germline CDR1 reads SEHNR; CDR2 reads FQNEAQ (reference sequence). The CDR3 length is 15 residues. The CDR3 sequence: CASSIPAGRNTEAFF. CDR3 sequence (DNA): TGTGCCAGCAGCATCCCCGCGGGGCGGAACACTGAAGCTTTCTTT.

The genes are TRBV9 and TRBJ1-1, with 8 bases fitting TRBD1. The V segment lost 6 bases and the J segment 5 bases; nucleotides outside the gene matches: 9. Germline lookup yields CDR1 SGDLS and CDR2 YYNGEE. The CDR3 is made up of 14 amino acids. The CDR3 DNA reads TGTGCCAGCACCCCCCAGGGGGCGGGGACTGAAGCTTTCTTT. Its protein is CASTPQGAGTEAFF.

The chain combines TRBV9 with TRBJ1-1; D uncertain. The V gene's germline CDR1 is SGDLS and CDR2 YYNGEE. The CDR3 is 15 amino acids. V gave up 0 bases and J gave up 5 bases, with 14 bases separating them. The CDR3 spells CASSVDQTPGTEAFF. As DNA, the CDR3 is TGTGCCAGCAGCGTAGATCAGACCCCCGGGACTGAAGCTTTCTTT.

A single count supports this clone. The gene calls are TRBV9 and TRBJ2-1; 11 positions match TRBD1. V shed 0 bases, J shed 5 bases, and the junction held 4 bases outside the gene matches. Germline values: CDR1 SGDLS, CDR2 YYNGEE. CDR3 size: 16 residues. CDR3 sequence: CASSVDPGQGDNEQFF. CDR3 nucleotide sequence: TGTGCCAGCAGCGTAGATCCGGGACAGGGGGACAATGAGCAGTTCTTC.

This chain uses TRBV19 with TRBJ1-2; 8 positions match TRBD1. The V gene end was trimmed by 6 bases and the J gene end by 0 bases; junction bases not matched to a gene: 6. Germline V lookup: CDR1 LNHDA, CDR2 SQIVND (reference sequence). This CDR3 contains 15 residues. CDR3 nucleotides: TGTGCCAGTAGCCCGGACAGGGCAACTAACTATGGCTACACCTTC. Its translation is CASSPDRATNYGYTF.

The chain links TRBV5-4 to TRBJ2-1; weak D call: TRBD2 (5 bases). The germline V and J ends were trimmed by 4 bases and 12 bases, with 17 bases remaining between them. This CDR3 is built from 13 residues. Germline values: CDR1 SGHNT, CDR2 YYREEE (reference sequence). CDR3 amino acids: CASSIRQVSGQFF. For the CDR3, the DNA is TGTGCCAGCAGCATTAGGCAGGTCAGCGGGCAGTTCTTC.

J is TRBJ2-1 and V is TRBV30; 11 bases are shared with TRBD2. This CDR3 comprises 17 residues. With 3 bases clipped from V and 4 bases from J, the junction kept 11 bases outside the gene matches. Germline CDR1 is GTSNPN and CDR2 is SVGIG (reference sequence). This chain's CDR3 is CAWREATSGTIYNEQFF. In DNA form, the CDR3 reads TGTGCCTGGAGGGAGGCGACTAGCGGGACTATATACAATGAGCAGTTCTTC.

This chain connects TRBV11-2 to TRBJ1-3; D possibly corresponds to TRBD1 (5 bases). Trimming left V 5 bases short and J 0 bases short, with 14 bases between. Per germline, CDR1 SGHAT and CDR2 FQNNGV. The CDR3 covers 16 residues. CDR3 nucleotides: TGTGCCAGCAGCCTAGGGGCCCCCTACTCTGGAAACACCATATATTTT. Residues: CASSLGAPYSGNTIYF.

The chain is built from TRBV10-3 and TRBJ2-1; D call uncertain. V gave up 0 bases and J gave up 1 base, with 10 bases separating them. Germline V gene data show CDR1 as ENHRY and CDR2 as SYGVKD. CDR3 length: 16 residues. The chain's CDR3 is CAISESWAGSYNEQFF. The CDR3 region has the DNA TGTGCCATCAGTGAGTCGTGGGCAGGATCCTACAATGAGCAGTTCTTC.